The T cell receptor (beta chain) under discussion was sequenced for a study of OX40 agonist ivuxolimab in advanced cancers. Background on the study: Prior therapy, whether anti-PD-1, anti-PD-L1 or anti-CTLA-4, was allowed, and less than 45% had some.

Whole-study findings and limits: The study observed clonal expansion of CD4+ and CD8+ blood T cells by week 6 at 0.1 to 3.0 mg/kg. In CD8+ T cells, expanded clones were on average more numerous than in CD4+.

Measured with immunoSEQ multiplex PCR; TCRdb has only the in-frame clones, and not every one. The sample consists of roughly 70,000 clones, around 89% of them appearing once. People who had autoimmune disease history or systemic immunosuppression were excluded. Notes on this clone: What it binds is not known.

Germline CDR1 and CDR2: SGHRS and YFSETQ. V dropped 0 bases and J dropped 2 bases, with 10 bases sitting between them. The CDR3 totals 15 residues. Sample: CD4+ or CD8+ T cells sorted from blood, taken in a trial of the OX40 agonist ivuxolimab. This sequence was found in an adult with an advanced solid tumor such as melanoma, head and neck, liver or kidney cancer. The chain recombines TRBV5-1 with TRBJ2-3; D is possibly TRBD1 (6 bases). CDR3 nucleotides: TGCGCCAGCAGCTTGGAAGGGGGAGTCACAGATACGCAGTATTTT. Amino acids: CASSLEGGVTDTQYF.